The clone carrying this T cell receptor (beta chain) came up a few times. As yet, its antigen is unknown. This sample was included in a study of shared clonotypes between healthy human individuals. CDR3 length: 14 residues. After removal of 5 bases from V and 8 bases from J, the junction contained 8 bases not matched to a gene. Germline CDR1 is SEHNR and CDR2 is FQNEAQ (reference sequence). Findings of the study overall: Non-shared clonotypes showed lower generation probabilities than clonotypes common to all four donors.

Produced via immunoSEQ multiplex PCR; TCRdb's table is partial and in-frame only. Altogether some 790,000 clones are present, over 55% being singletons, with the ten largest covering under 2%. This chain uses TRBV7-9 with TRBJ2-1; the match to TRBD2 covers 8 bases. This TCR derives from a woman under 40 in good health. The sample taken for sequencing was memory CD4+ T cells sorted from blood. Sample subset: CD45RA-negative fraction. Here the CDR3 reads CASSGTRMADEQFF. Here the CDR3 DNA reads TGTGCCAGCAGCGGGACTAGGATGGCGGATGAGCAGTTCTTC.